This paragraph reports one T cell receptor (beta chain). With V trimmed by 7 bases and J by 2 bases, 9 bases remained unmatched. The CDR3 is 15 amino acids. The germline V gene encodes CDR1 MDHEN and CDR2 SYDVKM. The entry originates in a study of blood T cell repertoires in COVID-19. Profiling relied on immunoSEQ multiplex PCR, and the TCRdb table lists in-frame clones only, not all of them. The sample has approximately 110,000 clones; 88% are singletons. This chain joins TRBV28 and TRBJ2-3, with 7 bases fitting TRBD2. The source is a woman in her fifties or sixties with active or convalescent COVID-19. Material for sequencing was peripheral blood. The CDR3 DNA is TGTGCCAGCACGCCGGCTAGCGGATACACAGATACGCAGTATTTT. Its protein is CASTPASGYTDTQYF. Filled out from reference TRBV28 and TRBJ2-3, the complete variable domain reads DVKVTQSSRYLVKRTGEKVFLECVQDMDHENMFWYRQDPGLGLRLIYFSYDVKMKEKGDIPEGYSVSREKKERFSLILESASTNQTSMYLCASTPASGYTDTQYFGPGTRLTVL.